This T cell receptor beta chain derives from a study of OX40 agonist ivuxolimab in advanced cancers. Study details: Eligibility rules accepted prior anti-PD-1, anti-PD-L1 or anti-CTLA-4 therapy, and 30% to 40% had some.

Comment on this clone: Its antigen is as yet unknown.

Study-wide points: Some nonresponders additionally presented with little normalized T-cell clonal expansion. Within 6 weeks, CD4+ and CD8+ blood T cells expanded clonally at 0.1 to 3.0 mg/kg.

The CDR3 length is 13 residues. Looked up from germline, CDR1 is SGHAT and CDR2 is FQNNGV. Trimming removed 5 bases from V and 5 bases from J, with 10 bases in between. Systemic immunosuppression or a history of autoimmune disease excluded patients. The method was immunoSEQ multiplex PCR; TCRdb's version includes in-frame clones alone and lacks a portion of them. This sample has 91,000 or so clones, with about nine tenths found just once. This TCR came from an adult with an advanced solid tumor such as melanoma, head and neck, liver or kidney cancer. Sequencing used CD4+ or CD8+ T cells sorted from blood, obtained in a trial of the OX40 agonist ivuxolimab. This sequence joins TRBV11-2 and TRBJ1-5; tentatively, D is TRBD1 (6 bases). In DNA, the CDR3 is TGTGCCAGCAGCCAAAACAGGGATCAGCCCCAGCATTTT. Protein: CASSQNRDQPQHF. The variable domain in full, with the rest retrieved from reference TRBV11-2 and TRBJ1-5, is EAGVAQSPRYKIIEKRQSVAFWCNPISGHATLYWYQQILGQGPKLLIQFQNNGVVDDSQLPKDRFSAERLKGVDSTLKIQPAKLEDSAVYLCASSQNRDQPQHFGDGTRLSIL.